This TCR beta chain was observed in a study of beta chain features in type 1 diabetes. Germline V lookup: CDR1 SGDLS, CDR2 YYNGEE. This CDR3 is built from 14 residues. After removal of 0 bases from V and 5 bases from J, the junction contained 2 bases not matched to a gene. Expressed TCRB transcripts were sequenced, since all the RNA that had been isolated was reverse transcribed. Some clones are missing from TCRdb's copy, which holds only in-frame ones; the method was immunoSEQ multiplex PCR. Of roughly 500,000 clones listed, about an eighth are singletons. On this clone itself: Other DNA sequences in the sample encode the same CDR3.

This rearrangement joins TRBV9 to TRBJ2-1; 7 bases agree with TRBD1. This TCR was sampled from a woman aged 18 to 35 in good health. Sequencing used naive CD4+ T cells from blood. The CDR3 nucleotides read TGTGCCAGCAGCGTAGTTGGGACAGACAATGAGCAGTTCTTC. Encoded protein: CASSVVGTDNEQFF.